What follows is one T cell receptor beta chain and its context. The record originates from a study of blood T cell repertoires in COVID-19. Study-wide background: Specimens from acute and convalescent COVID-19 originated in the United States, Italy and Spain. PBMCs, B-cell-depleted T cells, or T cells were the source of the cDNA or gDNA that made up the material.

In the authors' methods: Estimates of nucleated cell counts were drawn from the amplification of reference gene primers. Assay used: immunoSEQ multiplex PCR; TCRdb lists only in-frame clones, some missing. The V and J calls and clone size were taken over from that table, and D and trimming were inferred from the DNA. The table includes 55,000 to 70,000 clones, around nine tenths detected once. This CDR3 is built from 13 residues. In germline, CDR1 is MDHEN, CDR2 SYDVKM. The V end lost 4 bases, the J end lost 3 bases, and 10 bases lay between the germline ends. This receptor was obtained from a woman between 65 and 79 years old with active COVID-19. This sequence joins TRBV28 and TRBJ2-7; unclear D gene. The sequenced sample was peripheral blood. Here the CDR3 reads CASSSHSRYEQYF. CDR3 nucleotide sequence: TGTGCCAGCAGTTCCCACAGTCGCTACGAGCAGTACTTC.